These 28 T cell receptor beta chains were all obtained from the same sample, sequenced in a study of sequential checkpoint blockade in melanoma. Sequencing used immunoSEQ multiplex PCR; TCRdb keeps in-frame clones, though not all of them. The sample lists about 12,000 clones, roughly 80% occurring once. Treatment of the sample: randomized to nivolumab then ipilimumab (arm A) or the reverse (arm B). The specimen comprised CD8+ T cells sorted from blood (inferred from file names), sampled from a patient given nivolumab and ipilimumab in sequence. The receptors here all came from a human donor with melanoma.

This clone is a singleton in its sample. This chain links TRBV6-1 with TRBJ1-2; TRBD1 aligns across 9 bases. J was trimmed by 4 bases and V by 8 bases; bases with no gene match: 11. The CDR3 contains 15 residues. In germline, CDR1 is MNHNS, CDR2 SASEGT. The CDR3 sequence is CASGRTGEMSYGYTF. DNA of the CDR3: TGTGCCAGCGGAAGGACAGGGGAGATGAGCTATGGCTACACCTTC.

The V and J genes are TRBV6-5 and TRBJ2-1; no clear D. Germline values: CDR1 MNHEY, CDR2 SVGAGI. Trimming removed 2 bases from V and 4 bases from J, with 9 bases in between. This CDR3 region has 14 residues. The CDR3 DNA follows: TGTGCCAGCAGTTACGGCCCGCCGTACAATGAGCAGTTCTTC. It encodes CASSYGPPYNEQFF.

CDR3 sequence reads: CASSLWTDRGLEMNTEAFF. In DNA, the CDR3 is TGCGCCAGCAGCTTGTGGACCGACAGGGGGCTGGAGATGAACACTGAAGCTTTCTTT. The V and J genes are TRBV5-1 and TRBJ1-1; 10 bases match TRBD1. With 1 base clipped from V and 0 bases from J, the junction kept 12 bases outside the gene matches. CDR1 is SGHRS and CDR2 is YFSETQ in the germline V gene. The CDR3 loop spans 19 amino acids.

This clone was picked up one time. J is TRBJ1-3 and V is TRBV6-5; perhaps TRBD1 as D (5 bases). This CDR3 has 14 residues. Per germline, CDR1 MNHEY and CDR2 SVGAGI. Trimming removed 0 bases from V and 6 bases from J, with 9 bases in between. CDR3 sequence: CASSYSGGANTIYF. In nucleotides, the CDR3 is TGTGCCAGCAGTTACTCCGGGGGAGCAAACACCATATATTTT.

The chain couples TRBV7-2 to TRBJ2-7; 7 bases fit TRBD2. Germline CDR1 and CDR2: SGHTA and FQGNSA. V dropped 1 base and J dropped 1; count of bases not matched to a gene: 4. There are 15 residues in the CDR3. CDR3 bases: TGTGCCAGCAGCTTAGTACCTAGCGGTTCCTACGAGCAGTACTTC. It is translated as CASSLVPSGSYEQYF.

V usage is TRBV2 and J usage is TRBJ1-4; 7 bases are a match to TRBD1. The CDR3 contains 14 residues. The V segment lost 5 bases and the J segment 5 bases; nucleotides outside the gene matches: 5. CDR1 is SNHLY and CDR2 is FYNNEI in the germline V gene. For the CDR3, the DNA is TGTGCCAGCAGTTCCGGGACAGAAAATGAAAAACTGTTTTTT. It encodes CASSSGTENEKLFF.

This clone appeared once. The rearrangement links TRBV27 to TRBJ1-4; 7 nucleotides align to TRBD1. CDR1 is MNHEY, CDR2 SMNVEV, per germline (reference sequence). After removal of 4 bases from V and 3 bases from J, the junction contained 8 bases not matched to a gene. The CDR3 has 16 residues. Here the CDR3 DNA reads TGTGCCAGCAGTTCACAGGGGTTTAGGGCTAATGAAAAACTGTTTTTT. Amino acids: CASSSQGFRANEKLFF.

J is TRBJ2-2 and V is TRBV7-2; TRBD2 aligns across 12 bases. In germline, CDR1 is SGHTA, CDR2 FQGNSA. The CDR3 is 18 amino acids. V was clipped by 3 bases and J by 0 bases; unmatched bases: 5. The CDR3 coding sequence is TGTGCCAGCAGCTTTCCGACTAGCGGGGGACCGAACACCGGGGAGCTGTTTTTT. This encodes CASSFPTSGGPNTGELFF.

The rearrangement joins TRBV10-2 to TRBJ2-3; no definite D call. Germline CDR1 WSHSY, CDR2 SAAADI. V lost 3 bases and J 0 bases, leaving 10 bases between the germline ends. This CDR3 is built from 15 residues. CDR3 amino acids: CASSDFGDSTDTQYF. The CDR3 region has the DNA TGCGCCAGCAGTGATTTCGGAGATAGCACAGATACGCAGTATTTT.

The DNA for the CDR3 is TGTGCCAGCAGCCGGGACGAGACAGGGAACTACGAGCAGTACTTC. Amino acid sequence: CASSRDETGNYEQYF. The rearrangement joins TRBV7-9 to TRBJ2-7, with 7 positions matching TRBD1. The trim removed 5 bases at V and 3 bases at J, leaving 10 bases unmatched. Germline V lookup: CDR1 SEHNR, CDR2 FQNEAQ (reference sequence). This CDR3 has 15 amino acids.

The chain carries TRBV7-9 and TRBJ2-7, with no clear D. There are 12 residues in the CDR3. Germline CDR1 is SEHNR and CDR2 is FQNEAQ (reference sequence). V lost 6 bases and J 6 bases, leaving 12 bases between the germline ends. The CDR3 region has the DNA TGTGCCAGCAGAGCCGACAATCGCGAGCAGTACTTC. Encoded protein: CASRADNREQYF.

The chain links TRBV29-1 to TRBJ2-1, with 9 bases that match TRBD1. Trimming at V came to 3 bases and at J to 8 bases, leaving 8 bases not matched to a gene. This CDR3 contains 14 residues. Germline assignment: CDR1 SQVTM and CDR2 ANQGSEA. The CDR3 loop is CSVDGVDRGYEQFF. The CDR3, as DNA: TGCAGCGTTGATGGGGTGGACAGGGGCTATGAGCAGTTCTTC.

The chain carries TRBV7-9 and TRBJ2-3, with TRBD2 matching over 9 bases. CDR3 size: 15 residues. V trimming: 2 bases; J trimming: 2 bases; junction bases outside the gene matches: 2. Germline V gene sequence: CDR1 SEHNR, CDR2 FQNEAQ (reference sequence). The CDR3 reads CASSLIAGATDTQYF. The CDR3 region has the DNA TGTGCCAGCAGCTTAATAGCGGGGGCCACAGATACGCAGTATTTT.

In its sample, this clone was seen once. The J gene is TRBJ2-1, the V gene TRBV6-5, with 9 bases matching TRBD2. With 2 bases clipped from V and 6 bases from J, the junction kept 2 bases outside the gene matches. Germline V gene lookup returns CDR1 MNHEY and CDR2 SVGAGI. There are 14 residues in the CDR3. Here the CDR3 DNA reads TGTGCCAGCAGTTACGCGGGGGGGGGCAATGAGCAGTTCTTC. Residues: CASSYAGGGNEQFF.

The V call is TRBV5-4, the J call TRBJ2-4; D gene unclear. CDR3 size: 14 residues. V lost 2 bases and J lost 10, with 16 bases in between. Germline V gene data show CDR1 as SGHNT and CDR2 as YYREEE (reference sequence). CDR3 region: CASSFSEQTKIQYF. CDR3 coding DNA: TGTGCCAGCAGCTTTTCGGAACAGACCAAGATTCAGTACTTC.

V gene TRBV5-6 combines with J gene TRBJ2-6; D not certain. V lost 0 bases to trimming and J lost 4 bases, with 11 bases between them. This CDR3 has 16 residues. Germline V gives CDR1 SGHDT, CDR2 YYEEEE. The DNA for the CDR3 is TGTGCCAGCAGCTTGGCCTCCTGGGCGGGGGCCAACGTCCTGACTTTC. It is translated as CASSLASWAGANVLTF.

V gene TRBV6-5 combines with J gene TRBJ2-7; D is unclear. V dropped 0 bases and J dropped 5 bases, with 8 bases sitting between them. The germline V gene has CDR1 MNHEY and CDR2 SVGAGI. The CDR3 covers 13 residues. This CDR3 is CASSYSSIHEQYF. The CDR3 coding sequence is TGTGCCAGCAGTTACTCGTCAATCCACGAGCAGTACTTC.

The chain links TRBV11-2 to TRBJ1-1; the D gene is possibly TRBD1 (6 bases). With 5 bases removed from V and 3 bases from J, the gap between germline ends came to 10 bases. The CDR3 runs 13 residues. CDR1 and CDR2 from the germline V gene are SGHAT and FQNNGV. CDR3 coding DNA: TGTGCCAGCAGCCCCCCAGGGGACACTGAAGCTTTCTTT. Protein sequence: CASSPPGDTEAFF. The variable domain in full, with the rest retrieved from reference TRBV11-2 and TRBJ1-1, is EAGVAQSPRYKIIEKRQSVAFWCNPISGHATLYWYQQILGQGPKLLIQFQNNGVVDDSQLPKDRFSAERLKGVDSTLKIQPAKLEDSAVYLCASSPPGDTEAFFGQGTRLTVV.

The V and J genes are TRBV14 and TRBJ1-1; D not resolved. V was clipped by 1 base and J by 3 bases, with 12 bases between them. The CDR3 runs to 15 residues. Germline assignment: CDR1 SGHDN and CDR2 FVKESK. DNA for the CDR3: TGTGCCAGCAGCCAAGCTCGAGGGCCGGACACTGAAGCTTTCTTT. Translated, it gives CASSQARGPDTEAFF. Together with reference TRBV14 and TRBJ1-1, the CDR3 gives the full variable domain: EAGVTQFPSHSVIEKGQTVTLRCDPISGHDNLYWYRRVMGKEIKFLLHFVKESKQDESGMPNNRFLAERTGGTYSTLKVQPAELEDSGVYFCASSQARGPDTEAFFGQGTRLTVV.

This chain connects TRBV7-9 to TRBJ2-1, with 13 bases fitting TRBD2. Germline-derived CDR1 and CDR2 are SEHNR and FQNEAQ (reference sequence). The CDR3 is 16 amino acids. V gave up 8 bases and J gave up 8 bases; unmatched junction bases: 12. CDR3 coding DNA: TGTGCCAGCTCAGGACTAGCGGGGGTAAAGAACGATGAGCAGTTCTTC. Its translation is CASSGLAGVKNDEQFF.

The chain is built from TRBV9 and TRBJ1-1; 7 bases map to TRBD1. V was clipped by 4 bases and J by 1 base; unmatched bases: 7. Germline loops: CDR1 SGDLS, CDR2 YYNGEE. CDR3 size: 15 residues. This chain's CDR3 is CASSKQTGTNTEAFF. Here the CDR3 DNA reads TGTGCCAGCAGCAAACAGACAGGGACGAACACTGAAGCTTTCTTT.

The CDR3 coding sequence is TGTGCCAGCAGTGGGGCGGGGTTCCAAGAGACCCAGTACTTC. Protein sequence: CASSGAGFQETQYF. The chain has TRBV2 and TRBJ2-5; D perhaps matches TRBD2 (6 bases). CDR1 is SNHLY and CDR2 is FYNNEI in the germline V gene. Trimming removed 4 bases from V and 1 base from J, with 10 bases in between. The CDR3 totals 14 residues.

This clone showed up just once. This chain connects TRBV29-1 to TRBJ2-7; tentative D call: TRBD1 (5 bases). V gave up 3 bases and J gave up 4 bases, with 10 bases separating them. The CDR3 extends over 12 amino acids. Per the germline V gene, CDR1 is SQVTM and CDR2 is ANQGSEA. CDR3 loop: CSVDDSDYEQYF. In nucleotides, the CDR3 is TGCAGCGTTGACGACAGCGATTACGAGCAGTACTTC.

The genes are TRBV7-9 and TRBJ1-2; perhaps TRBD1 as D (6 bases). The CDR3 covers 12 residues. Trimming removed 8 bases from V and 4 bases from J, with 11 bases in between. Germline loops: CDR1 SEHNR, CDR2 FQNEAQ (reference sequence). CDR3 sequence (DNA): TGTGCCAGCTACCAGGGGAGCTATGGCTACACCTTC. Encoded protein: CASYQGSYGYTF.

The rearrangement joins TRBV6-5 to TRBJ2-7; 8 bases are a match to TRBD1. Germline loops: CDR1 MNHEY, CDR2 SVGAGI. The CDR3 has 13 amino acids. V lost 6 bases and J lost 3; bases outside the gene matches: 4. CDR3 bases: TGTGCCAGCAGACCGGACAGGGTCTACGAGCAGTACTTC. This encodes CASRPDRVYEQYF.

The rearrangement uses TRBV7-6 and TRBJ2-5; TRBD2 agrees at 7 bases. The better agreement between TRBJ2-7 and the DNA end casts doubt on the J call. Germline loops: CDR1 SGHVS, CDR2 FNYEAQ. This CDR3 comprises 13 residues. The CDR3 nucleotides are TGTGCCAGCAGCCCCCAATGGGGGGGCGAGCAGTACTTC. It specifies CASSPQWGGEQYF.

This sequence joins TRBV7-9 and TRBJ1-2, with D perhaps matching TRBD1 (6 bases). CDR3 size: 13 residues. The germline V gene has CDR1 SEHNR and CDR2 FQNEAQ (reference sequence). V was trimmed by 6 bases and J by 8 bases, leaving 16 bases between them. The CDR3 nucleotides are TGTGCCAGCAGGGAAGGGGGGGGTAACGGCTACACCTTC. Protein: CASREGGGNGYTF.

The chain uses TRBV27 and TRBJ1-2, with D perhaps TRBD1 (5 bases). Germline CDR1 reads MNHEY; CDR2 reads SMNVEV (reference sequence). V was shortened by 5 bases and J by 6 bases, with 25 bases between the two germline ends. The CDR3 length is 17 residues. The CDR3 region is CASSRWAEKQLGDGYTF. The CDR3 region has the DNA TGTGCCAGCAGTAGGTGGGCGGAAAAGCAGTTAGGGGATGGCTACACCTTC.